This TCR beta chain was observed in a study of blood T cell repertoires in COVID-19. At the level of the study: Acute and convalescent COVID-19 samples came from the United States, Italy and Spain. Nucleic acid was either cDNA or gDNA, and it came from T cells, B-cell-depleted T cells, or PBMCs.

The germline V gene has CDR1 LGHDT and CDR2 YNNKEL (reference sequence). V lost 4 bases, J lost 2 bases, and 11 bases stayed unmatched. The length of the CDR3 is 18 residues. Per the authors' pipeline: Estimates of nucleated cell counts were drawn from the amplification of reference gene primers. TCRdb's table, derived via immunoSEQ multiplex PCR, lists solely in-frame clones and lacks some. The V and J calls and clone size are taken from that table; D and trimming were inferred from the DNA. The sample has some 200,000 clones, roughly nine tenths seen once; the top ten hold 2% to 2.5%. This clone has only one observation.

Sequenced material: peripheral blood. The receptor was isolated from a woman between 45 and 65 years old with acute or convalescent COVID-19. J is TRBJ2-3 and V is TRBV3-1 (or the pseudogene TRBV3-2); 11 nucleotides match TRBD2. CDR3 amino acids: CASSPDGLAGGTTDTQYF. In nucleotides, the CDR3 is TGTGCCAGCAGCCCCGACGGGTTAGCGGGGGGGACCACAGATACGCAGTATTTT.